This T cell receptor (beta chain) was profiled in a study of blood T cells in healthy people across ages. General study results and limits: PBMCs went unsorted, and a conclusive naive versus antigen-experienced comparison was therefore prevented.

Donors each provided about 10 milliliters of peripheral blood. Samples had at least 7 million PBMCs isolated from them. In this sample, this clonotype turned up many times. Its matching antigen is unknown. This CDR3 is built from 14 residues. Germline-derived CDR1 and CDR2 are SGHDT and YYEEEE. With 0 bases removed from V and 7 bases from J, the gap between germline ends came to 11 bases. With a J-beta primer mix and a sample-barcoded 5' primer, a second PCR ran roughly 7 to 11 cycles. A single record per CDR3 protein comes from TCRdb applying MiXCR to the 5' RACE reads. Here the sample spans about 1,500,000 distinct CDR3 sequences, 42% being singletons.

The sequencing sample was made of blood. This receptor was identified in a woman aged 18-30 years in good health. The V call is TRBV5-6, the J call TRBJ2-4, with D possibly matching TRBD2 (5 bases). Here the CDR3 DNA reads TGTGCCAGCAGCTTGGTCCCGGACTCTAACATTCAGTACTTC. Translating it yields CASSLVPDSNIQYF.